The 21 T cell receptor beta chains listed next were all sequenced from one sample in a study of shared clonotypes between healthy human individuals. Repertoires were generated with immunoSEQ multiplex PCR, while TCRdb's copy carries only in-frame clones and drops some. The table includes some 2.1 million clones, over 85% detected once. Terminally differentiated effector memory CD45RA+ cells were left out of the naive CD8 fraction, which was CD45RO-negative and positively selected for CCR7. Source material: naive CD8+ T cells sorted from blood. The receptor source for this set is a man aged 18 to 35 in good health.

Of note for this clone: This specimen includes other DNA sequences encoding the same CDR3. The chain has TRBV7-9 and TRBJ2-7, with D hard to call. V was pared by 5 bases and J by 1 base, with 6 bases between. The CDR3 has 12 amino acids. Germline lookup yields CDR1 SEHNR and CDR2 FQNEAQ (reference sequence). CDR3 sequence (DNA): TGTGCCAGCAGCCCCAATTCCTACGAGCAGTACTTC. Its translation is CASSPNSYEQYF.

The gene calls are TRBV7-9 and TRBJ2-5, with D unresolved. The CDR3 is made up of 14 amino acids. Trimming took 1 base from V and 5 from J, leaving 11 bases between them. In germline, CDR1 is SEHNR, CDR2 FQNEAQ (reference sequence). The CDR3 coding sequence is TGTGCCAGCAGCTTAGTTGGGGAAAGTGAGACCCAGTACTTC. This translates into CASSLVGESETQYF.

The chain is built from TRBV6-1 and TRBJ2-3, with TRBD2 identical over 10 bases. CDR3 length: 18 amino acids. Losses at the gene ends were 2 bases for V and 3 bases for J; bases not matched to a gene: 11. CDR1 and CDR2 (germline): MNHNS, SASEGT. The CDR3 DNA is TGTGCCAGCAGTGAATGGCCCACTAGCGGGAAGGTTACAGATACGCAGTATTTT. Its translation is CASSEWPTSGKVTDTQYF.

The CDR3 DNA follows: TGCGCCAGCAGCCACCCCCCGGGAGGCCTGAACACTGAAGCTTTCTTT. Translated, it gives CASSHPPGGLNTEAFF. The chain couples TRBV4-1 to TRBJ1-1; D not resolved. Per germline, CDR1 MGHRA and CDR2 YSYEKL. The V gene lost 3 bases and the J gene lost 0 bases, with 14 bases spanning the gap. This CDR3 comprises 16 residues.

The chain combines TRBV7-9 with TRBJ2-7; weak D call: TRBD2 (6 bases). This CDR3 has 13 amino acids. The ends were cut back, 6 bases at V and 4 bases at J, with 13 bases in the middle. Looked up from germline, CDR1 is SEHNR and CDR2 is FQNEAQ (reference sequence). The CDR3 sequence: CASRPDYLYEQYF. CDR3 nucleotide sequence: TGTGCCAGCAGGCCGGACTACCTTTACGAGCAGTACTTC.

The chain has TRBV11-2 and TRBJ2-1; 7 nucleotides match TRBD1. Germline V lookup: CDR1 SGHAT, CDR2 FQNNGV. The CDR3 is 15 amino acids. With V trimmed by 5 bases and J by 7 bases, 11 bases remained unmatched. The chain's CDR3 is CASSLYEGAGNEQFF. As DNA, the CDR3 is TGTGCCAGCAGCCTTTACGAGGGGGCCGGGAATGAGCAGTTCTTC.

The chain combines TRBV11-2 with TRBJ2-7; TRBD2 aligns across 7 bases. Germline-derived CDR1 and CDR2 are SGHAT and FQNNGV. V lost 1 base, J lost 7 bases, and 4 bases stayed unmatched. The CDR3 totals 13 residues. The CDR3 here is CASSLGGLVEQYF. CDR3 sequence (DNA): TGTGCCAGCAGCTTAGGCGGACTAGTGGAGCAGTACTTC. Full variable domain (missing parts from reference TRBV11-2 and TRBJ2-7): EAGVAQSPRYKIIEKRQSVAFWCNPISGHATLYWYQQILGQGPKLLIQFQNNGVVDDSQLPKDRFSAERLKGVDSTLKIQPAKLEDSAVYLCASSLGGLVEQYFGPGTRLTVT.

The chain is built from TRBV6-5 and TRBJ2-1; D remains ambiguous. V lost 4 bases and J lost 8, with 18 bases in between. Per the germline V gene, CDR1 is MNHEY and CDR2 is SVGAGI. This CDR3 is 15 amino acids long. CDR3 protein: CASSFSSPPGDEQFF. The CDR3 coding sequence is TGTGCCAGCAGTTTCAGTAGCCCGCCGGGCGATGAGCAGTTCTTC.

The chain links TRBV5-1 to TRBJ2-5; 8 nucleotides line up with TRBD1. V dropped 2 bases and J dropped 1; count of bases not matched to a gene: 7. The CDR3 sequence is 16 residues long. Germline CDR1 and CDR2: SGHRS and YFSETQ. This chain's CDR3 is CASSLEPQGAQETQYF. In DNA form, the CDR3 reads TGCGCCAGCAGCTTAGAACCGCAGGGGGCCCAAGAGACCCAGTACTTC.

The chain is built from TRBV7-3 and TRBJ2-1; 8 bases are shared with TRBD1. CDR3 length: 13 amino acids. Germline V gene sequence: CDR1 SGHTA, CDR2 FQGTGA. Losses at the gene ends were 5 bases for V and 8 bases for J; bases not matched to a gene: 5. The CDR3 nucleotides are TGTGCCAGCAGCCTAGACAGGGGCTATGAGCAGTTCTTC. This sequence encodes CASSLDRGYEQFF.

The chain employs TRBV6-5 and TRBJ1-4; possibly TRBD1 for D (5 bases). The CDR3 length is 15 residues. Trimming removed 6 bases at V and 3 bases at J, with 14 bases between. Germline V CDR1 and CDR2: MNHEY, SVGAGI. CDR3 in amino acids: CASSLSGAANEKLFF. CDR3 nucleotides: TGTGCCAGCAGCCTTTCTGGGGCCGCTAATGAAAAACTGTTTTTT.

CDR3 sequence (DNA): TGCGCCAGCAGCCACTCGCTACTTCGACTAGCGGGAGACGGAAATGAGCAGTTCTTC. Protein product: CASSHSLLRLAGDGNEQFF. The chain uses TRBV4-3 and TRBJ2-1, with 12 bases identical to TRBD2. Germline V lookup: CDR1 LGHNA, CDR2 YSLEER. After removal of 3 bases from V and 7 bases from J, the junction contained 16 bases not matched to a gene. The CDR3 is made up of 19 amino acids.

This chain connects TRBV6-5 to TRBJ2-1; TRBD2 matches at 10 bases. This CDR3 comprises 15 residues. V was clipped by 8 bases and J by 4 bases; unmatched bases: 8. Germline CDR1 is MNHEY and CDR2 is SVGAGI. CDR3 in amino acids: CASGGWTSGYNEQFF. The CDR3 coding sequence is TGTGCCAGCGGAGGATGGACTAGCGGATACAATGAGCAGTTCTTC.

Notes on this clone: The sample carries other DNA sequences with the same CDR3. The chain employs TRBV29-1 and TRBJ1-2, with 8 bases that match TRBD1. The CDR3 runs 13 residues. With 3 bases clipped from V and 2 bases from J, the junction kept 2 bases outside the gene matches. Germline V gene sequence: CDR1 SQVTM, CDR2 ANQGSEA. CDR3: CSVEGQANYGYTF. CDR3 DNA: TGCAGCGTTGAGGGACAGGCGAACTATGGCTACACCTTC.

This sequence joins TRBV6-6 and TRBJ2-3; TRBD2 agrees at 10 bases. The CDR3 runs to 16 residues. V shed 6 bases, J shed 4 bases, and the junction held 10 bases outside the gene matches. Germline V gives CDR1 MNHNY, CDR2 SVGAGI (reference sequence). The CDR3 region has the DNA TGTGCCAGCAGCCCAAGCGGGAGGGCTTTCCCAGATACGCAGTATTTT. Its protein is CASSPSGRAFPDTQYF.

The gene calls are TRBV6-4 and TRBJ2-7; no definite D call. The V gene lost 4 bases and the J gene lost 2 bases, with 12 bases spanning the gap. Germline V lookup: CDR1 MRHNA, CDR2 SNTAGT. The CDR3 runs to 14 residues. CDR3 sequence (DNA): TGTGCCAGCAGTGTTGCAGTAGGAACCTACGAGCAGTACTTC. Amino acid sequence: CASSVAVGTYEQYF.

The rearrangement links TRBV11-2 to TRBJ2-1; D not resolved. Trimming took off 1 base at V and 4 bases at J, with 8 bases between the two ends. The CDR3 spans 14 residues. The germline V gene has CDR1 SGHAT and CDR2 FQNNGV. The CDR3 DNA sequence: TGTGCCAGCAGCTTAGTCCCGCCTTACAATGAGCAGTTCTTC. As protein: CASSLVPPYNEQFF.

As regards this clone: At the DNA level, this CDR3 is encoded by other sequences in the same sample as well. The CDR3 nucleotides read TGTGCCAGCAGGCTAGCGGGAGCCTACGAGCAGTACTTC. Its translation: CASRLAGAYEQYF. The chain couples TRBV27 to TRBJ2-7; 10 nucleotides agree with TRBD2. The germline V gene has CDR1 MNHEY and CDR2 SMNVEV (reference sequence). V trimming: 6 bases; J trimming: 2 bases; junction bases outside the gene matches: 1. The CDR3 sequence is 13 residues long.

The chain links TRBV6-5 to TRBJ2-5; 9 positions match TRBD2. V dropped 5 bases and J dropped 1; count of bases not matched to a gene: 2. In germline, CDR1 is MNHEY, CDR2 SVGAGI. This CDR3 has 14 amino acids. CDR3 nucleotides: TGTGCCAGCAGTACGGGACTAGCCCAAGAGACCCAGTACTTC. This gives the protein CASSTGLAQETQYF.

The rearrangement uses TRBV6-6 and TRBJ2-5; 11 positions agree with TRBD2. Losses at the gene ends were 5 bases for V and 2 bases for J; bases not matched to a gene: 1. This CDR3 has 14 residues. Looked up from germline, CDR1 is MNHNY and CDR2 is SVGAGI (reference sequence). The CDR3 spells CASSIAGGQETQYF. CDR3 sequence (DNA): TGTGCCAGCAGTATAGCGGGAGGGCAAGAGACCCAGTACTTC.

As for this clone: Other DNA sequences in the same sample also yield this CDR3. The chain has TRBV5-1 and TRBJ2-7; D gene unclear. The CDR3 contains 13 residues. Germline V gene data show CDR1 as SGHRS and CDR2 as YFSETQ. The V end was cut by 0 bases, the J end by 1 base, with 5 bases between. The CDR3 DNA reads TGCGCCAGCAGCTTGGATTTTTCCTACGAGCAGTACTTC. Translating it yields CASSLDFSYEQYF.